These 32 T cell receptor beta chains were all obtained from the same sample, sequenced in a study of cytomegalovirus exposure and HLA in healthy donors. In the PCR, 60 Vbeta and 13 Jbeta primers were used. Some clones are missing from TCRdb's copy, which holds only in-frame ones; the method was immunoSEQ multiplex PCR. This sample yields just over 65,000 clones, of which 80% to 90% are seen a single time; 6% to 7.5% belongs to the top ten. The source material was PBMCs. These receptors were collected from a human donor in good health.

The V gene is TRBV7-8, the J gene TRBJ2-3; D may be TRBD1 (6 bases). V lost 2 bases to trimming and J lost 5 bases, with 8 bases between them. Germline lookup yields CDR1 SGHVS and CDR2 FQNEAQ. The CDR3 is made up of 13 amino acids. CDR3 DNA sequence: TGTGCCAGCAGCTTATTAGGGGGAGATACGCAGTATTTT. Translated, it gives CASSLLGGDTQYF.

The V call is TRBV5-1, the J call TRBJ2-1; D is unclear. Per germline, CDR1 SGHRS and CDR2 YFSETQ. This CDR3 spans 16 amino acids. Trimming removed 0 bases at V and 0 bases at J, with 10 bases between. Written as DNA, the CDR3 is TGCGCCAGCAGCTTGGCCCCTGCCAGCTCCTACAATGAGCAGTTCTTC. Protein: CASSLAPASSYNEQFF.

This chain joins TRBV27 and TRBJ2-7; 9 nucleotides agree with TRBD1. Germline values: CDR1 MNHEY, CDR2 SMNVEV (reference sequence). The CDR3 spans 14 residues. The trim removed 5 bases at V and 6 bases at J, leaving 8 bases unmatched. CDR3 in DNA: TGTGCCAGCAGTCCCGGGACAGGGTTGGGCGAGCAGTACTTC. Amino acid sequence: CASSPGTGLGEQYF.

This clone has just one count. The chain uses TRBV15 and TRBJ2-7; the D is unclear. The length of the CDR3 is 15 residues. Germline CDR1 is LNHNV and CDR2 is YYDKDF (reference sequence). Trimming cost V 0 bases and J 2 bases, with 11 bases left between them. The CDR3, as DNA: TGTGCCACCAGCAGAGATGTGGGCAGTACCTACGAGCAGTACTTC. Encoded protein: CATSRDVGSTYEQYF.

The V gene is TRBV5-1, the J gene TRBJ1-1; 8 bases line up with TRBD1. The junction had 7 bases not matched to a gene; V was cut back by 0 bases and J by 6 bases. This CDR3 is 15 amino acids long. The germline gives CDR1 SGHRS, CDR2 YFSETQ. CDR3 nucleotide sequence: TGCGCCAGCAGCTTGGCCAGGACAGGGCCAGCTGAAGCTTTCTTT. This gives the protein CASSLARTGPAEAFF. Supplemented by reference TRBV5-1 and TRBJ1-1, the full variable domain reads KAGVTQTPRYLIKTRGQQVTLSCSPISGHRSVSWYQQTPGQGLQFLFEYFSETQRNKGNFPGRFSGRQFSNSRSEMNVSTLELGDSALYLCASSLARTGPAEAFFGQGTRLTVV.

In this sample, this clone turned up once. In DNA form, the CDR3 reads TGTGCCAGGAAACGAACTTCACAGGGGGGGGGATATCAGCCCCAGCATTTT. This translates into CARKRTSQGGGYQPQHF. The chain employs TRBV5-3 and TRBJ1-5; 8 bases are a match to TRBD1. TRBV5-3 is noted as an ORF with a role that remains uncertain. After removal of 8 bases from V and 5 bases from J, the junction contained 18 bases not matched to a gene. This CDR3 is built from 17 residues.

This clone occurred a few times. This sequence joins TRBV5-5 and TRBJ1-3; D remains ambiguous. Germline-derived CDR1 and CDR2 are SGHKS and YYEKEE (reference sequence). This CDR3 contains 14 residues. V was trimmed by 0 bases and J by 7 bases, leaving 11 bases between them. CDR3: CASSLDGGLNTIYF. In DNA, the CDR3 is TGTGCCAGCAGCTTGGATGGAGGCCTGAACACCATATATTTT.

This sequence joins TRBV19 and TRBJ1-5; D possibly corresponds to TRBD1 (6 bases). Trimming removed 5 bases at V and 0 bases at J, with 11 bases between. The CDR3 has 15 residues. Germline CDR1 and CDR2: LNHDA and SQIVND (reference sequence). DNA of the CDR3: TGTGCCAGTAGTTGGGGGGGCTCTAGCAATCAGCCCCAGCATTTT. Residues: CASSWGGSSNQPQHF.

This sequence joins TRBV27 and TRBJ2-7; D may be TRBD1 (6 bases). Trimming stripped 5 bases from V and 4 bases from J, with 12 bases between. CDR3 length equals 13 residues. Germline loops: CDR1 MNHEY, CDR2 SMNVEV (reference sequence). CDR3 loop: CASSRLGGYEQYF. The CDR3 DNA is TGTGCCAGCAGTCGATTAGGGGGATACGAGCAGTACTTC.

The CDR3 protein is CASSLATSNQPQHF. The CDR3 DNA is TGTGCCAGCAGCTTAGCGACATCCAATCAGCCCCAGCATTTT. The chain is built from TRBV7-2 and TRBJ1-5; D unclear. Germline V gene sequence: CDR1 SGHTA, CDR2 FQGNSA. Trimming removed 0 bases from V and 3 bases from J, with 6 bases in between. The CDR3 loop spans 14 amino acids.

V and J are TRBV7-3 and TRBJ2-1, with a possible D match to TRBD1 (6 bases). Germline values: CDR1 SGHTA, CDR2 FQGTGA. This CDR3 region has 15 residues. Trimming took off 6 bases at V and 2 bases at J, with 14 bases between the two ends. CDR3 loop: CASRVQGRPYNEQFF. CDR3 nucleotide sequence: TGTGCCAGCAGGGTACAGGGCCGCCCCTACAATGAGCAGTTCTTC.

The chain links TRBV2 to TRBJ2-7; 9 bases are a match to TRBD1. This CDR3 is 17 amino acids long. Germline assignment: CDR1 SNHLY and CDR2 FYNNEI. The junction had 16 bases not matched to a gene; V was cut back by 7 bases and J by 3 bases. CDR3 sequence (DNA): TGTGCCAGCACACCCCGGGACAGGGTCGCGTTTAACTACGAGCAGTACTTC. The encoded protein is CASTPRDRVAFNYEQYF.

The V call is TRBV30, the J call TRBJ1-5; tentative D call: TRBD1 (5 bases). V gave up 1 base and J gave up 9 bases, with 13 bases separating them. Germline values: CDR1 GTSNPN, CDR2 SVGIG (reference sequence). This CDR3 has 13 residues. In DNA form, the CDR3 reads TGTGCCTGGAGTGAGGGGAGGAATGTGCCCCAGCATTTT. As protein: CAWSEGRNVPQHF.

The J gene is TRBJ2-3, the V gene TRBV18, with a weak D call TRBD1 (5 bases). This CDR3 region has 15 residues. V gave up 2 bases and J gave up 3 bases, with 12 bases separating them. CDR1 is KGHSH and CDR2 is LQKENI in the germline V gene. The CDR3 DNA is TGTGCCAGCTCACCAAACTTAGGGGCGACAGATACGCAGTATTTT. Amino acid sequence: CASSPNLGATDTQYF.

The V call is TRBV27, the J call TRBJ2-5; the D gene is possibly TRBD1 (6 bases). The CDR3 extends over 14 amino acids. Trimming shortened V by 4 bases and J by 3 bases, and 12 bases separated the two germline ends. Germline CDR1 MNHEY, CDR2 SMNVEV (reference sequence). The CDR3 DNA reads TGTGCCAGCAGTTCCTCAGCAGGGGAAGAGACCCAGTACTTC. This codes for CASSSSAGEETQYF.

The chain recombines TRBV7-9 with TRBJ2-4; possible D gene TRBD1, 6 bases. The CDR3 consists of 16 residues. Deletions cut 3 bases from V and 3 bases from J, with 15 bases between. Per the germline V gene, CDR1 is SEHNR and CDR2 is FQNEAQ (reference sequence). This CDR3 reads CASSFQGRYGKNIQYF. The CDR3, as DNA: TGTGCCAGCAGCTTTCAGGGGCGGTACGGCAAAAACATTCAGTACTTC.

J is TRBJ2-2 and V is TRBV18; TRBD2 matches at 13 bases. J was trimmed by 1 base and V by 3 bases; bases with no gene match: 2. The CDR3 sequence is 17 residues long. Germline CDR1 KGHSH, CDR2 LQKENI. For the CDR3, the DNA is TGTGCCAGCTCACCTCGGACTAGCGGGGGGAACACCGGGGAGCTGTTTTTT. Its translation is CASSPRTSGGNTGELFF.

This clone was seen a handful of times. The chain couples TRBV27 to TRBJ1-2; D possibly corresponds to TRBD1 (6 bases). Germline CDR1 MNHEY, CDR2 SMNVEV (reference sequence). This CDR3 contains 13 residues. The V and J ends lost 3 bases and 7 bases respectively, with 12 bases between them. CDR3 sequence (DNA): TGTGCCAGCAGTTTCCCAGGGGCGGGTGGCTACACCTTC. This gives the protein CASSFPGAGGYTF.

V gene TRBV27 combines with J gene TRBJ2-3; D call uncertain. The CDR3 length is 11 residues. Germline V gene sequence: CDR1 MNHEY, CDR2 SMNVEV (reference sequence). Trimming took 8 bases from V and 7 from J, leaving 10 bases between them. CDR3 coding DNA: TGTGCCAGCGCGGCCTACTATACGCAGTATTTT. Its translation: CASAAYYTQYF.

The chain joins TRBV9 to TRBJ2-3; 12 nucleotides agree with TRBD2. Trimming at V came to 0 bases and at J to 4 bases, leaving 12 bases not matched to a gene. This CDR3 has 19 residues. CDR1 and CDR2 from the germline V gene are SGDLS and YYNGEE. The CDR3 is CASSVVGASGGAGADTQYF. The CDR3 DNA follows: TGTGCCAGCAGCGTAGTGGGGGCTAGCGGGGGGGCCGGGGCAGATACGCAGTATTTT.

The genes are TRBV27 and TRBJ2-5; weak D call: TRBD2 (6 bases). The ends were cut back, 11 bases at V and 5 bases at J, with 24 bases in the middle. Germline assignment: CDR1 MNHEY and CDR2 SMNVEV (reference sequence). The CDR3 is made up of 15 amino acids. The CDR3 is CAGTELRGAGETQYF. In DNA, the CDR3 is TGTGCCGGCACGGAGTTGCGCGGGGCAGGGGAGACCCAGTACTTC.

The chain recombines TRBV30 with TRBJ1-2; TRBD1 might be the D (6 bases). V lost 2 bases, J lost 4 bases, and 17 bases lay in between. Germline CDR1 GTSNPN, CDR2 SVGIG (reference sequence). The CDR3 covers 15 residues. The CDR3 nucleotides are TGTGCCTGGAGTATTTGGGGGGGCGCAGGCTATGGCTACACCTTC. Amino acids: CAWSIWGGAGYGYTF.

This rearrangement joins TRBV28 to TRBJ2-5; 9 bases line up with TRBD1. The J call is doubtful: the DNA matches TRBJ2-7 better. Germline V gives CDR1 MDHEN, CDR2 SYDVKM. This CDR3 contains 16 residues. CDR3 protein: CASSSAGGQGSYEQYF. The CDR3 DNA reads as TGTGCCAGCAGTTCCGCAGGGGGACAGGGCTCCTACGAGCAGTACTTC.

This chain joins TRBV18 and TRBJ1-3, with D possibly matching TRBD1 (6 bases). V was shortened by 3 bases and J by 2 bases, with 14 bases between the two germline ends. Germline lookup yields CDR1 KGHSH and CDR2 LQKENI. This CDR3 spans 16 amino acids. The CDR3 protein is CASSPIPDSPGNTIYF. The CDR3 coding sequence is TGTGCCAGCTCACCGATCCCGGACAGTCCTGGAAACACCATATATTTT.

This chain connects TRBV10-2 to TRBJ2-7; D unclear. Germline V lookup: CDR1 WSHSY, CDR2 SAAADI. Trimming took off 10 bases at V and 0 bases at J, with 16 bases between the two ends. The CDR3 consists of 14 residues. The CDR3 loop is CATSVTTTSYEQYF. The CDR3 DNA reads as TGCGCCACCAGCGTTACGACAACCTCCTACGAGCAGTACTTC.

The DNA for the CDR3 is TGTGCCATCCGGGCTAGCGGGGGGGCGGGAGAGACCCAGTACTTC. Amino acid sequence: CAIRASGGAGETQYF. The chain is built from TRBV10-3 and TRBJ2-5; 12 positions match TRBD2. CDR3 length: 15 amino acids. Germline trimming cut 8 bases from V and 4 bases from J; bases unmatched to any gene: 8. The V gene's germline CDR1 is ENHRY and CDR2 SYGVKD.

The chain carries TRBV28 and TRBJ2-1; possibly TRBD1 for D (6 bases). The germline V and J ends were trimmed by 4 bases and 8 bases, with 21 bases remaining between them. This CDR3 comprises 16 residues. Germline V gives CDR1 MDHEN, CDR2 SYDVKM. The CDR3 coding sequence is TGTGCCAGCAGTTACCCCGGGCAGGGGCTTAAAGATGAGCAGTTCTTC. Protein: CASSYPGQGLKDEQFF.

The gene calls are TRBV7-9 and TRBJ1-1; D is ambiguous. Trimming took 1 base from V and 8 from J, leaving 8 bases between them. Germline V lookup: CDR1 SEHNR, CDR2 FQNEAQ (reference sequence). This CDR3 region has 12 residues. CDR3 protein: CASSLVSLEAFF. The CDR3 DNA reads TGTGCCAGCAGCTTAGTGTCCCTAGAAGCTTTCTTT.

The chain uses TRBV28 and TRBJ2-1; possible D gene TRBD2, 5 bases. Per germline, CDR1 MDHEN and CDR2 SYDVKM. V shed 4 bases and J shed 9 bases, with 16 bases lying between them. The CDR3 has 14 residues. The CDR3 loop reads CASSSRPRAGEQFF. Written as DNA, the CDR3 is TGTGCCAGCAGTTCACGGCCCCGGGCGGGTGAGCAGTTCTTC.

This clone was observed a few times. V and J are TRBV11-2 and TRBJ1-1; TRBD1 agrees at 7 bases. V lost 3 bases, J lost 8 bases, and 6 bases stayed unmatched. This CDR3 contains 13 residues. Germline values: CDR1 SGHAT, CDR2 FQNNGV. CDR3 sequence (DNA): TGTGCCAGCAGCTTCCACAGGGGACCCGAAGCTTTCTTT. It codes for CASSFHRGPEAFF.

The gene calls are TRBV10-3 and TRBJ1-4, with TRBD1 matching 7 bases. CDR1 and CDR2 (germline): ENHRY, SYGVKD. The J segment lost 8 bases and the V segment lost 3 bases, leaving 3 bases of the junction unmatched. The CDR3 extends over 13 amino acids. The CDR3 DNA sequence: TGTGCCATCAGTGAAGACAGGGTCGAAAAACTGTTTTTT. Protein sequence: CAISEDRVEKLFF.

The rearrangement links TRBV11-2 to TRBJ2-1; maybe TRBD2 (6 bases). The CDR3 spans 14 residues. CDR1 and CDR2 (germline): SGHAT, FQNNGV. V lost 0 bases and J 8 bases, leaving 11 bases between the germline ends. CDR3 protein: CASSLDQTRYEQFF. CDR3 DNA sequence: TGTGCCAGCAGCTTAGATCAGACTAGGTATGAGCAGTTCTTC.